This TCR beta chain stems from a study of Ad26.COV2.S vaccination and SARS-CoV-2 variants. For the study at large: The vaccine Ad26.COV2.S was put into the muscle once, or twice with 56 days between. Study-level points and caveats: Reportedly, spike-specific CD8+ and CD4+ T cell responses achieved substantial breadth once vaccination had taken place. Measures of TCR breadth and depth may have fallen short of total T cell responses.

As for this clone: Its antigen is undetermined.

Clones were read by immunoSEQ multiplex PCR, and TCRdb kept only the in-frame ones, dropping some. The sample lists some 520,000 clones, 70% to 90% seen once, with roughly 13% in the top ten. Treatment specified: some 19 received Ad26.COV2.S at low or high dose, single or two shots; 5 received placebo; per-sample allocation not given. Sampling occurred on day 63 after the first vaccine or placebo injection. Wuhan-strain SARS-CoV-2 spike was expressed by the Ad26 vector that made up the vaccine. The CDR3 has 14 amino acids. Trimming took 0 bases from V and 7 from J, leaving 9 bases between them. Germline V gives CDR1 LNHNV, CDR2 YYDKDF (reference sequence).

The chain joins TRBV15 to TRBJ2-2, with no clear D. The specimen comprised peripheral blood, sampled in a trial of Ad26.COV2.S vaccine versus placebo. The source is a person between 18 and 60 years old who received the Ad26.COV2.S COVID-19 vaccine or a placebo. The CDR3 coding sequence is TGTGCCACCAGCAGAGATACGATAGACGGGGAGCTGTTTTTT. Protein sequence: CATSRDTIDGELFF.